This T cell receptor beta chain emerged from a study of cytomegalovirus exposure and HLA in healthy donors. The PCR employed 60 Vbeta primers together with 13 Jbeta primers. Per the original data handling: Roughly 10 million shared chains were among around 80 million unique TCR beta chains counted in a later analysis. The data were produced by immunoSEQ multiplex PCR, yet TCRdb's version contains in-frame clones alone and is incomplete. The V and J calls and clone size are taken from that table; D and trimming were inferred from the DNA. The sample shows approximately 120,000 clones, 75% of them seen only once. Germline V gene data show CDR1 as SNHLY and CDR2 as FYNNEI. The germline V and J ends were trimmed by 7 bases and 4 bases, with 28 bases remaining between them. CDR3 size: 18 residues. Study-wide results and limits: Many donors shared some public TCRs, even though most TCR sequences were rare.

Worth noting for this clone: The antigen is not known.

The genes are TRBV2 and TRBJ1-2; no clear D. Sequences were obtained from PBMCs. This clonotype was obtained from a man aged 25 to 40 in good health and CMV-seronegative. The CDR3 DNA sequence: TGTGCCAGCACTGAGGGTCCAGGCGGCCTCATAGGAGGCTATGGCTACACCTTC. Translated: CASTEGPGGLIGGYGYTF.